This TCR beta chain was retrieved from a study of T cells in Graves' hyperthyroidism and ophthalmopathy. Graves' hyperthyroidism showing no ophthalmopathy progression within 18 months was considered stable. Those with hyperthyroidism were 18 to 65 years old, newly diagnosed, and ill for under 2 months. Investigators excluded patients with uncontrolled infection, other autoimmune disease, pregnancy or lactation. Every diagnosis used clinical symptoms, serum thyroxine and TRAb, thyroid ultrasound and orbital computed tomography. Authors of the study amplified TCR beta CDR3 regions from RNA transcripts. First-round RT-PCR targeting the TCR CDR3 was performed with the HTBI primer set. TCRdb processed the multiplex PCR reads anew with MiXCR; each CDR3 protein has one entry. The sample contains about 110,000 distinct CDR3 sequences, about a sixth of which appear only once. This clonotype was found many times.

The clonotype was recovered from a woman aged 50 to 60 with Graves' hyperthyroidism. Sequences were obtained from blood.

Here the CDR3 DNA reads TGTGCCAGCAGCTTTCCGAAGTTAAATCGGAGCTCCTACGAGCAGTACGTC. Its translation is CASSFPKLNRSSYEQYV. J is TRBJ2-7 and V is TRBV7-9; D remains unclear. Germline values: CDR1 SEHNR, CDR2 FQNEAQ (reference sequence). V was pared by 3 bases and J by 0 bases, with 18 bases between. The CDR3 totals 17 residues.